This TCR beta chain comes out of a study of cytomegalovirus exposure and HLA in healthy donors. The CDR3 totals 15 residues. V trimming: 5 bases; J trimming: 0 bases; junction bases outside the gene matches: 6. Germline V gene sequence: CDR1 SNHLY, CDR2 FYNNEI. PCR was performed using 60 Vbeta and 13 Jbeta primers. The table came from immunoSEQ multiplex PCR; TCRdb's copy has only in-frame clones and leaves some out. The data contain around 200,000 clones, 82% of them singletons. The clonotype originates from a man aged 35-49 years in good health and CMV-seropositive. The genes are TRBV2 and TRBJ1-1; the match to TRBD1 covers 7 bases. Sequences were obtained from PBMCs. The CDR3 DNA is TGTGCCAGCAGTATAGGGGGCGCTGTGAACACTGAAGCTTTCTTT. It yields the protein CASSIGGAVNTEAFF.